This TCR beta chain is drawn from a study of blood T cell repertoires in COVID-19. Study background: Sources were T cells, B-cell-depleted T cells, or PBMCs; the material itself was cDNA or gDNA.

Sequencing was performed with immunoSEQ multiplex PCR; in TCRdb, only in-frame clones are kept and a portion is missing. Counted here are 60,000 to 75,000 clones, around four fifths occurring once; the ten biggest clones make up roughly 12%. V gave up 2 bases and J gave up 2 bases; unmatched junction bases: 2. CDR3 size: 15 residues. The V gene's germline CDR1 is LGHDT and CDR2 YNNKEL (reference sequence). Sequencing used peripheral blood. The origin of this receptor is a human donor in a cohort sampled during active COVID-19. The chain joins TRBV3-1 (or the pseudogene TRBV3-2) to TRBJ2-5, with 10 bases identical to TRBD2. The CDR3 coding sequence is TGTGCCAGCAGCCAACGGACTAGCGGTCAAGAGACCCAGTACTTC. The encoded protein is CASSQRTSGQETQYF.